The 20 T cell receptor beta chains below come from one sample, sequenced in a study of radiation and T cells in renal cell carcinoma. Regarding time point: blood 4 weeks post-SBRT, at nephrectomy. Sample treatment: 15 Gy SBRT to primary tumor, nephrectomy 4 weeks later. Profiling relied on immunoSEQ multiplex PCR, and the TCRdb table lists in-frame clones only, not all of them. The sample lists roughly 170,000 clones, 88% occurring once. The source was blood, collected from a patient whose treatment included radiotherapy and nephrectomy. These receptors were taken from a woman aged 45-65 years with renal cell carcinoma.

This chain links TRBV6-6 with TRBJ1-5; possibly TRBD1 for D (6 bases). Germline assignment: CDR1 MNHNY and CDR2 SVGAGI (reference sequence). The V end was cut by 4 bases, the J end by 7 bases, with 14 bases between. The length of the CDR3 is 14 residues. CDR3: CASSSTGSTQPQHF. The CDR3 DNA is TGTGCCAGCAGTTCCACAGGGTCAACGCAGCCCCAGCATTTT.

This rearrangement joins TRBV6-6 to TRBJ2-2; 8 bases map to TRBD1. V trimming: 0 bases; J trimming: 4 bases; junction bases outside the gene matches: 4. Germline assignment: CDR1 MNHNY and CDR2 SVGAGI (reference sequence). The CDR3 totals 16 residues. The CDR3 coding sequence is TGTGCCAGCAGTTACTCGACAGGGGACTCCACCGGGGAGCTGTTTTTT. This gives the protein CASSYSTGDSTGELFF.

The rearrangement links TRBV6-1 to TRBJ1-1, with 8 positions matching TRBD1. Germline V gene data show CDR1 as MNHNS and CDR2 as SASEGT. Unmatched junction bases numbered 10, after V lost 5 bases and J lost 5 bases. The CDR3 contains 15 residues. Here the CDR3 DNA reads TGTGCCAGCAGTCAAAACCCAGGGGGCAGTACTGAAGCTTTCTTT. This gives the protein CASSQNPGGSTEAFF.

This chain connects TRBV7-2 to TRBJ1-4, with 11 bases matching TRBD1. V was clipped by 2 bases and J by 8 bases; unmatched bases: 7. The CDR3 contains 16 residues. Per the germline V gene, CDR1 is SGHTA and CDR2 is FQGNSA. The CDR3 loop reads CASSLTYGTGGEKLFF. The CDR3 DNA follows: TGTGCCAGCAGCTTAACGTATGGGACAGGGGGAGAAAAACTGTTTTTT. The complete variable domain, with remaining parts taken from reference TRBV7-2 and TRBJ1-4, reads GAGVSQSPSNKVTEKGKDVELRCDPISGHTALYWYRQSLGQGLEFLIYFQGNSAPDKSGLPSDRFSAERTGGSVSTLTIQRTQQEDSAVYLCASSLTYGTGGEKLFFGSGTQLSVL.

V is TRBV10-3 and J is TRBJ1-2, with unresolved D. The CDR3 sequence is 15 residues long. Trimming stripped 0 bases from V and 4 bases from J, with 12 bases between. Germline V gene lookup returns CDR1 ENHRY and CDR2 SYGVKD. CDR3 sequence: CAISESAESFYGYTF. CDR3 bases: TGTGCCATCAGTGAGTCGGCAGAATCCTTCTATGGCTACACCTTC.

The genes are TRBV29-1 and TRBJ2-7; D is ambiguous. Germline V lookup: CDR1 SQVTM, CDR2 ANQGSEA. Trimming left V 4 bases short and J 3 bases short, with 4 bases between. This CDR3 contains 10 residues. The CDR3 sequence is CSVGDYEQYF. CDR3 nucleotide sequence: TGCAGCGTTGGAGACTACGAGCAGTACTTC.

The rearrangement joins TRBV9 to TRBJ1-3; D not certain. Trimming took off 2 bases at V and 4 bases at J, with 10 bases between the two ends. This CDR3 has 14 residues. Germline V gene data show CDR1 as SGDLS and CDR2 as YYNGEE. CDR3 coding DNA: TGTGCCAGCAGCGTTGACTACTCCGGAAACACCATATATTTT. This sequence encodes CASSVDYSGNTIYF.

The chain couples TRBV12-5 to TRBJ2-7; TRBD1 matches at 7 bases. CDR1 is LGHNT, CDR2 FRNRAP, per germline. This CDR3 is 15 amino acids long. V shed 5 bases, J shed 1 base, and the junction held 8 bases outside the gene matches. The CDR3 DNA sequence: TGTGCTAGTGGTGAAGGGACAGCGATATCCTACGAGCAGTACTTC. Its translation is CASGEGTAISYEQYF.

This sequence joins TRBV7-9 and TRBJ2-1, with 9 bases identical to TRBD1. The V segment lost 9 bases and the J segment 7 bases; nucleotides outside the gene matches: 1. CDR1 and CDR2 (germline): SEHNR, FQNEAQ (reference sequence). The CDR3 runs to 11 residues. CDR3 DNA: TGTGCCAGGGGACAGGGAAATGAGCAGTTCTTC. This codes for CARGQGNEQFF.

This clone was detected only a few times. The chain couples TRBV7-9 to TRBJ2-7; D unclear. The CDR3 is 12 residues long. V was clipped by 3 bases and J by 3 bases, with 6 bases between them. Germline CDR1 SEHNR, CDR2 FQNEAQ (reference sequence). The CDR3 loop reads CASSFDNYEQYF. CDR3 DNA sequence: TGTGCCAGCAGCTTCGACAACTACGAGCAGTACTTC.

CDR3 region: CASSSAGRETQYF. CDR3 DNA sequence: TGCGCCAGCAGTTCAGCTGGAAGGGAGACCCAGTACTTC. The chain uses TRBV5-1 and TRBJ2-5, with no clear D. This CDR3 has 13 amino acids. CDR1 is SGHRS and CDR2 is YFSETQ in the germline V gene. The ends were cut back, 5 bases at V and 5 bases at J, with 13 bases in the middle.

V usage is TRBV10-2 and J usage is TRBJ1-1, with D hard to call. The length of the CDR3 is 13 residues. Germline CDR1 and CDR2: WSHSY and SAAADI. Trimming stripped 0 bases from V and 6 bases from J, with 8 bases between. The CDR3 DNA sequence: TGCGCCAGCAGTGAGTCGAGCGGCTCTGAAGCTTTCTTT. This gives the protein CASSESSGSEAFF.

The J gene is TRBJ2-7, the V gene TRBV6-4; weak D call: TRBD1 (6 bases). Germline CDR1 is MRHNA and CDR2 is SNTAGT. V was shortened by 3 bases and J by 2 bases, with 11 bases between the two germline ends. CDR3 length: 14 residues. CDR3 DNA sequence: TGTGCCAGCAGTGAACAAGGGGGACCCTACGAGCAGTACTTC. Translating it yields CASSEQGGPYEQYF.

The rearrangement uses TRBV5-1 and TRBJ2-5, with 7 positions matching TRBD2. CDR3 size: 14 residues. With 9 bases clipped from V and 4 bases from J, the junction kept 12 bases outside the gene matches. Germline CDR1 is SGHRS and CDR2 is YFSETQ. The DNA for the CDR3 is TGCGCCACCTCCTATGGCGGGGGAGGAGAGACCCAGTACTTC. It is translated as CATSYGGGGETQYF.

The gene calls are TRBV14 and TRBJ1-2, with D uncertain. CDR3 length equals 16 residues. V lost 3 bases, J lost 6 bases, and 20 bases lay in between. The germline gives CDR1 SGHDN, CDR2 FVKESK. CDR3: CASSQIGPVGYNGYTF. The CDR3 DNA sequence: TGTGCCAGCAGCCAGATAGGTCCGGTTGGGTATAATGGCTACACCTTC.

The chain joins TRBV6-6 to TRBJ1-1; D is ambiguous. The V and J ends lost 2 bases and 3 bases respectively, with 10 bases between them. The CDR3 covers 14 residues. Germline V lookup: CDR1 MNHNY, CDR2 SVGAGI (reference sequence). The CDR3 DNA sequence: TGTGCCAGCAGTTACCCCGGTTCCGACACTGAAGCTTTCTTT. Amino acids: CASSYPGSDTEAFF.

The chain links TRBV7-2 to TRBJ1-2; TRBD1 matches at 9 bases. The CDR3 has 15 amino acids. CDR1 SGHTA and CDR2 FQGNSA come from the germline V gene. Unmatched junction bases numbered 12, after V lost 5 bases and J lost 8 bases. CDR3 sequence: CASSPTGDRAGGYTF. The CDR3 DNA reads TGTGCCAGCAGCCCCACGGGGGACAGGGCTGGCGGCTACACCTTC.

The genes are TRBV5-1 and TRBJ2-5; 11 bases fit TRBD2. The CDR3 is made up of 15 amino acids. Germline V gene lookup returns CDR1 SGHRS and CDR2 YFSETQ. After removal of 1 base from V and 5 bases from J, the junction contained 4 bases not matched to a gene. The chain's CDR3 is CASSLSTSGGETQYF. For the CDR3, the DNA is TGCGCCAGCAGCTTGTCCACTAGCGGGGGTGAGACCCAGTACTTC. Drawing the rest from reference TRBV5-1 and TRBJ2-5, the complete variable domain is KAGVTQTPRYLIKTRGQQVTLSCSPISGHRSVSWYQQTPGQGLQFLFEYFSETQRNKGNFPGRFSGRQFSNSRSEMNVSTLELGDSALYLCASSLSTSGGETQYFGPGTRLLVL.

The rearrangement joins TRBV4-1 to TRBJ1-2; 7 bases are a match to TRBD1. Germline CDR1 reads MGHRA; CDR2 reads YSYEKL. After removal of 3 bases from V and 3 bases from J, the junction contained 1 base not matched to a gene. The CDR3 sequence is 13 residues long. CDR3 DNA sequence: TGCGCCAGCAGCCACGACAGGGACTATGGCTACACCTTC. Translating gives CASSHDRDYGYTF.

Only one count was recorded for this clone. CDR3 protein: CASSIGNRGTEAFF. The CDR3 DNA follows: TGTGCCAGTAGTATCGGAAATCGGGGCACTGAAGCTTTCTTT. The J gene is TRBJ1-1, the V gene TRBV19; D ambiguous. The CDR3 runs to 14 residues. Germline-derived CDR1 and CDR2 are LNHDA and SQIVND (reference sequence). Between the trimmed V and J ends, which lost 3 bases and 4 bases, there was a span of 12 bases.